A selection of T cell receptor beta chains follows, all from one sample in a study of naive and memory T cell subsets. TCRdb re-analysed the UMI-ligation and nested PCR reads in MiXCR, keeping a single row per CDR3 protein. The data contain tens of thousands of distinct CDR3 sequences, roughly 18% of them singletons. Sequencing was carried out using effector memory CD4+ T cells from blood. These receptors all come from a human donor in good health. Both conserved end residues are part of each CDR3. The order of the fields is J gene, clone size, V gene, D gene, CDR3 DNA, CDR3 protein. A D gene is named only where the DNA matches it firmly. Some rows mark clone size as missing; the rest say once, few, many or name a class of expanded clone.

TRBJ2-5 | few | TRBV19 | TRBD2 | TGTGCCAGTAGTGCCTATTTGCGGGAGTCGGTAGAGACCCAGTACTTC | CASSAYLRESVETQYF
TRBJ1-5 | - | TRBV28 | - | TGTGCCAGCGGAATTGTGGGGGGCGGATACGATCAGCCCCAGCATTTT | CASGIVGGGYDQPQHF
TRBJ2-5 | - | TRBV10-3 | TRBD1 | TGTGCCATCAGTGAGGGGGACAGACCTGGATTTCAAGAGACCCAGTACTTC | CAISEGDRPGFQETQYF
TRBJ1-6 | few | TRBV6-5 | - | TGTGCCAGCGGGGCCCCGGTCACCCGAGGGGGGTCCTATAATTCACCCCTCCACTTT | CASGAPVTRGGSYNSPLHF
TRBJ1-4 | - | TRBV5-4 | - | TGTGCCAGCAGCTTGACAGGGTCTAATGAAAAACTGTTTTTT | CASSLTGSNEKLFF
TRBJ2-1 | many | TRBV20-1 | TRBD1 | TGCAGTGCAAGACAGGGGTTCAATGAGCAGTTCTTC | CSARQGFNEQFF
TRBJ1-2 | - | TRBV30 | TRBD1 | TGTGCCTGGAGAAGGCGGACAGGGCGAAACACCTTC | CAWRRRTGRNTF
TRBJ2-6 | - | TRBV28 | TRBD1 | TGTGCCAGCAGCCAAACCGCCAGGGGGCGCGTTGGGGCCAACGTCCTGACTTTC | CASSQTARGRVGANVLTF
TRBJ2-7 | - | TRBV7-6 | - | TGTGCCAGCAGCTCGTCCATAGGTATCGTCTACGAGCAGTACTTC | CASSSSIGIVYEQYF
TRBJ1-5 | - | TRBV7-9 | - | TGTGCCAGCAGCCTTTCAGGGGGCAATCAGCCCCAGCATTTT | CASSLSGGNQPQHF
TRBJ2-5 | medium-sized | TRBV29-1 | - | TGCAGCGTTGAAACACAATTACGACAAGAGACCCAGTACTTC | CSVETQLRQETQYF
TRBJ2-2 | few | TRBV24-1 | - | TGTGCCACCAGTGATCCATCTAGCAAACCAGGGGAGCTGTTTTTT | CATSDPSSKPGELFF
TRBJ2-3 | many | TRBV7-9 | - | TGTGCCAGCAGCTTAGGCTACACAGATACGCAGTATTTT | CASSLGYTDTQYF
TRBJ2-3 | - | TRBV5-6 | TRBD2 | TGTGCCAGCAGCTTAGGTCTAGCGGTCACAGATACGCAGTATTTT | CASSLGLAVTDTQYF
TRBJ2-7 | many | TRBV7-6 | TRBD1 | TGTGCCAGCAGCTTAGACAGGGGACCCTACGAGCAGTACTTC | CASSLDRGPYEQYF
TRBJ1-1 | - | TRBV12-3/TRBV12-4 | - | TGTGCCAGCAGTTTAGGCTGGGGGACTGAAGCTTTCTTT | CASSLGWGTEAFF
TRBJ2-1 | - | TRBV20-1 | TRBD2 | TGCAGTGCTAAGACTAGCGGGAGGGCCAGGTACAATGAGCAGTTCTTC | CSAKTSGRARYNEQFF
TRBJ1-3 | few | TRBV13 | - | TGTGCCAGCAGCTTCGGGACTCGCGGAAACACCATATATTTT | CASSFGTRGNTIYF
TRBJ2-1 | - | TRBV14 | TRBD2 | TGTGCCAGCACCAAAGGAGGCCTAGCGGGAGTCTATGAGCAGTTCTTC | CASTKGGLAGVYEQFF
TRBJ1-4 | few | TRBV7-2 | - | TGTGCCAGCAGCTTGGACAGCTTTAATGAAAAACTGTTTTTT | CASSLDSFNEKLFF
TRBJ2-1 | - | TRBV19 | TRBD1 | TGTGCCAGTAGTATTGAGGGGGCGCGGGCCGGTGAGCAGTTCTTC | CASSIEGARAGEQFF
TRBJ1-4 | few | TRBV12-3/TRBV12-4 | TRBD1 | TGTGCCAGCAGTCCCCGGACAGGGTTGATTGATGAAAAACTGTTTTTT | CASSPRTGLIDEKLFF
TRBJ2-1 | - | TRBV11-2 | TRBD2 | TGTGCCAGCAGCTCCCCGGGACTAAATGAGCAGTTCTTC | CASSSPGLNEQFF
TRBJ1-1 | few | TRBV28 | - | TGTGCCAGCAGTCGACGGAAAACTGAAGCTTTCTTT | CASSRRKTEAFF